This T cell receptor beta chain was documented in a study of T cell responses to AZD1222 COVID-19 vaccine (dated by TCRdb to 2020 to 2022). At the level of the whole study: AZD1222 recipients given second doses at about 4 weeks or at about 12 weeks were pooled, since spike-specific TCR depth and breadth were not found to differ between the two schedules. TCR sequencing was performed for about 250 trial participants, of whom roughly 200 were given two doses of AZD1222 and about 25 were given two doses of MenACWY control vaccine. Trial participants were enrolled by age into 18-55, 56-69 and 70-plus year subgroups, with approximately 150, 28 and 58 TCR-sequenced participants respectively. What the authors observed across the whole study: After two AZD1222 doses, spike-specific TCR breadth and depth were significantly higher than at day 0 and than in MenACWY recipients. CD4 TCRs associated with the vaccine covered the entire spike protein, and the dominant responses were in regions 160-218 and 743-854. Nearly half of unique spike-specific TCRs reportedly recognized epitopes outside regions mutated in the B.1.351 and B.1.1.7 variants. Participants were mostly white British and included more females than males, and it was suggested by the authors that clonal diversity may have been underestimated. Conclusions about previously exposed vaccinees were limited because only 5 or 6 AZD1222 recipients were SARS-CoV-2 seropositive at baseline. No day 14 peak-response samples were available, so repertoires were characterized only after the peak T cell response. The 56-69-year group was small, and its depth increase did not reach significance, likely because of low power.

The time point label here, explained by the study, means: baseline before first vaccination. The vaccinee samples were drawn from two UK trials, COV001 and COV002, one of which was a single-blind randomized controlled phase 2/3 trial testing AZD1222 (ChAdOx1 nCoV-19) in healthy adults. For TCRbeta chain sequencing, PBMC samples from trial participants were taken at day 0 and at day 28 after the second dose. A note on this clone: What this receptor recognizes is not known. There are no base qualities to consult, and no much larger clone falls within one base.

The CDR3 regions of human TCRbeta chains were analyzed by immunosequencing. Processing in the source paper ran as follows. TCRs in the repertoires were compared against a reference library of SARS-CoV-2-specific TCRs that had been generated with the MIRA antigen-specificity platform. Breadth was defined as the fraction of unique TCRs that were SARS-CoV-2-associated, and depth was defined as the fraction of total T cells that were SARS-CoV-2-associated. Each spike-specific TCR was assigned to its reactive spike region and to a CD4 or CD8 class using the MIRA data. Log10-transformed breadth and depth values were compared by one-way ANOVA with Sidak's multiple comparisons tests. Drawn from immuneACCESS, this table holds only the in-frame rearrangements with V and J called that TCRdb kept. Clones are partly lost; checked studies trace under half to an unresolved V gene and leave the rest unexplained. V and J calls plus clone size are reproduced from that table; the DNA served to infer D and trimming. For this sample the table gives about 76,000 clones, of which 70% to 90% were detected only once. The biggest ten clones account for about a tenth of the sample.

The source material was peripheral blood, sampled on day 0 of AZD1222 vaccination. The TCR originated in an adult in good health.

The nucleotides read TGTGCCAGCAGCGGGGGACGTTCCTACGAGCAGTACTTC. This encodes CASSGGRSYEQYF. Rearrangement joined TRBV5-4 to TRBJ2-7, with the D gene possibly TRBD1 or TRBD2, each one fitting 5 bases. The germline V gene (reference sequence) gives CDR1 as SGHNT and CDR2 as YYREEE. Relative to germline, V is 4 bases shorter and J is 1 base shorter, with 9 bases between their ends. The CDR3, from cysteine to phenylalanine, totals 13 residues. Just CDR3 DNA is preserved here, 39 bases in frame from base 1.